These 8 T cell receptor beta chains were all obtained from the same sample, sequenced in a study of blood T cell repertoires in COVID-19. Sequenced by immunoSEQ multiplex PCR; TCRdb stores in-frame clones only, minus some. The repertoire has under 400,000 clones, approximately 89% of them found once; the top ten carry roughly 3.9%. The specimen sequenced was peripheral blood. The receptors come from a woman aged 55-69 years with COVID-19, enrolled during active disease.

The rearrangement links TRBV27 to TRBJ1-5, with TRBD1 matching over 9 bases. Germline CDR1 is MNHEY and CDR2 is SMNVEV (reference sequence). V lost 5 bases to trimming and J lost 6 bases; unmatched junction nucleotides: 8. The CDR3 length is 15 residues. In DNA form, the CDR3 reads TGTGCCAGCAGTAAGGGACAGGGTATTGGTCAGCCCCAGCATTTT. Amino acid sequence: CASSKGQGIGQPQHF.

CDR3 loop: CASSLDRGDTQYF. CDR3 nucleotide sequence: TGTGCCAGCAGCCTTGACCGGGGAGATACGCAGTATTTT. The J gene is TRBJ2-3, the V gene TRBV11-3; perhaps TRBD2 as D (5 bases). The CDR3 is 13 residues long. The germline CDR1 and CDR2 sequences are SGHNT and YENEEA. Trimming left V 5 bases short and J 5 bases short, with 11 bases between.

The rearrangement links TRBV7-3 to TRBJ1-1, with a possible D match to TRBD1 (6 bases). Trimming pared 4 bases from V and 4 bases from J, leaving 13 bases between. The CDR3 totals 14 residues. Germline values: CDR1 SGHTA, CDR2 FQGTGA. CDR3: CASSSTGSGTEAFF. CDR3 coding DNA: TGTGCCAGCAGCTCGACAGGTTCGGGCACTGAAGCTTTCTTT.

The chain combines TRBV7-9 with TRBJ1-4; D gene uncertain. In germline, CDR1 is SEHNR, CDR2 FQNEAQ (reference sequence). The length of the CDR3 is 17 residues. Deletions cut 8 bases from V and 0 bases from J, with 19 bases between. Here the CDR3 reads CASVEGNRFATNEKLFF. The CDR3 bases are TGTGCCAGCGTCGAGGGAAACAGATTCGCAACTAATGAAAAACTGTTTTTT.

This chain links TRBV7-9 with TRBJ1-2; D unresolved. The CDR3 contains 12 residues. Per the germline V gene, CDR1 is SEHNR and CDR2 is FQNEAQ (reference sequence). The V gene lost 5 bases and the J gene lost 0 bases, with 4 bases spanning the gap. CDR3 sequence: CASSPSNYGYTF. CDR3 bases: TGTGCCAGCAGCCCCTCTAACTATGGCTACACCTTC.

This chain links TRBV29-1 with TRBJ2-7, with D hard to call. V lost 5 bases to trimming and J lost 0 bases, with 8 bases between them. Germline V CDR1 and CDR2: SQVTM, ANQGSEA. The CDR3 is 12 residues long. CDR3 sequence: CSVLVSSYEQYF. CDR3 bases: TGCAGCGTTCTAGTCAGCTCCTACGAGCAGTACTTC.

The CDR3 spells CASSEGPGQGIYGYTF. The CDR3 DNA reads as TGTGCCAGCAGTGAGGGACCGGGACAGGGCATTTATGGCTACACCTTC. The chain has TRBV6-1 and TRBJ1-2; 9 positions match TRBD1. In germline, CDR1 is MNHNS, CDR2 SASEGT. The V and J ends lost 3 bases and 5 bases, in that order; junction bases with no gene match: 10. The CDR3 covers 16 residues.

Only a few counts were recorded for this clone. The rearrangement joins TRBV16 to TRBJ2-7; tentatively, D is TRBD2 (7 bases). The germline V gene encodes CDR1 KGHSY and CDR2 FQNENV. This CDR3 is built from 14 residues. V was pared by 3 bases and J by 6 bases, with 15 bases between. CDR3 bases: TGTGCCAGCAGCCATTTGACGGGGGGCCTCGAGCAGTACTTC. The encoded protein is CASSHLTGGLEQYF.